This TCR beta chain stems from a study of blood T cell repertoires in COVID-19. In the study overall: The analysed material was cDNA or gDNA that came from T cells, B-cell-depleted T cells, or PBMCs.

The CDR3 extends over 14 amino acids. V trimming: 4 bases; J trimming: 9 bases; junction bases outside the gene matches: 7. CDR1 is LGHDT and CDR2 is YNNKEL in the germline V gene (reference sequence). As originally analysed: Reference gene primers were amplified, and this amplification served to estimate nucleated cell counts. Sequencing used immunoSEQ multiplex PCR; TCRdb keeps in-frame clones, though not all of them. The D gene and trimming were derived from the DNA, and the V and J assignments and clone size from that table. The sample contains hundreds of thousands of clones, 86% of which appear only once.

The TCR originated in a woman between 50 and 59 years old with acute or convalescent COVID-19. The V call is TRBV3-1 (or the pseudogene TRBV3-2), the J call TRBJ1-5, with 9 bases lining up with TRBD1. Sequencing used peripheral blood. The CDR3 reads CASSLGTGSWPQHF. The CDR3 region has the DNA TGTGCCAGCAGCCTCGGGACAGGGAGCTGGCCCCAGCATTTT.